What follows describes a single TCR beta chain. Its antigen is not known. A read error may produce the germline difference seen at one junction end. Germline V gives CDR1 SQVTM, CDR2 ANQGSEA. The CDR3 sequence is 8 residues long. This specimen belongs to a study of response to subunit inactivated influenza vaccine. Study results and caveats: Every seasonal influenza vaccination brings in few new T cells, the authors suggested.

TCRdb itself ran the RT-PCR reads through MiXCR, one entry per CDR3 protein. Among some 500,000 distinct CDR3 sequences listed, around 25% were seen once. Sequenced material: CD4+ T cells sorted from PBMCs, taken 5 to 6 days after vaccination. The chain couples TRBV29-1 to TRBJ1-2; D not resolved. The source is a man aged 45-65 years who received an inactivated influenza vaccine. The CDR3 region is CSVEAGLF. DNA for the CDR3: TGCAGCGTTGAAGCCGGACTCTTC.